This TCR beta chain was sequenced in a study of blood T cell repertoires in COVID-19. Study-level information: Spain, Italy and the United States supplied samples that represented acute and convalescent COVID-19. In each case, the material was cDNA or gDNA derived from T cells, B-cell-depleted T cells, or PBMCs.

The CDR3 runs 12 residues. With 7 bases removed from V and 3 bases from J, the gap between germline ends came to 12 bases. Looked up from germline, CDR1 is SQVTM and CDR2 is ANQGSEA. Original methodology: For nucleated cells, counts were estimated from reference gene primer amplification. Produced via immunoSEQ multiplex PCR; TCRdb's table is partial and in-frame only. That table supplies the V and J calls and clone size; D and trimming were determined from the DNA. The sample yields about 53,000 clones, just under 80% seen once. The sequence was obtained from a human donor with active or convalescent COVID-19. The donor label of this sample is uncertain. The specimen was peripheral blood. The V gene is TRBV29-1, the J gene TRBJ1-1; possible D gene TRBD1, 6 bases. CDR3 region: CSGGGHDTEAFF. As DNA, the CDR3 is TGCAGCGGGGGGGGACATGACACTGAAGCTTTCTTT.